This T cell receptor beta chain comes out of a study of beta chain features in type 1 diabetes (dated by TCRdb to 2016 to 2018). Describing the broader study: Mean age, gender distribution, total cell number and subset yield were not different between patients and healthy donors. The study compared the TCRB repertoires of sorted circulating CD4+ T cell subsets in recently diagnosed type 1 diabetes patients with those in matched healthy donors. Regulatory and stem cell-like memory subsets were obtained from only 8 patients and roughly 8 healthy donors, while naive and central memory subsets were obtained from all 28 donors. A total of approximately 100 million sorted cells were examined across all samples, and the number of cells per subset was strongly correlated with RNA yield. On the study overall, not on this receptor specifically: Sequencing cDNA rather than genomic DNA could over-represent highly expressing activated cells, although activation and CD3 levels did not differ between groups. The naive, central memory and regulatory TCRB repertoires appeared to resemble one another more closely among patients than among healthy donors. Type 1 diabetes patients showed a moderate but significant shortening of TCRB CDR3 length in all four CD4+ subsets. PCR may preferentially amplify shorter templates, but because patient and control samples were amplified and corrected together, any resulting skew would affect both groups equally. Only small numbers of individuals were included in the HLA sub-analyses, which left unresolved whether HLA type had any influence on TCRB rearrangement. Patients with type 1 diabetes made fewer insertions and deleted more nucleotides at VDJ recombination sites, implying thymic rearrangement abnormalities.

V lost 5 bases and J lost 7 bases, and the count of bases not matched to a germline gene is 9. CDR1 is given as SGHKS and CDR2 as YYEKEE, both from the germline V gene (reference sequence). There are 14 amino acids in the CDR3, from cysteine to phenylalanine inclusive. Left in the record is the CDR3 DNA by itself, 42 bases read in frame from the first base. A single peripheral blood draw of about 116 mL on average was collected from each donor into heparinised tubes. Using a panel that included CD45RO, CCR7, CD25, CD127, CD95 and CD27, naive, central memory, regulatory and stem cell-like memory CD4+ T cells were sorted on a BD FACSAria II. All sorted populations exceeded 98% purity. PBMCs were isolated right away by Lymphoprep density gradient centrifugation and were stained directly, without culture. Samples were stained and sorted in pairs, with one healthy donor and one patient per experiment, so that batch effects were minimized.

In the case of this clone: No cognate antigen has been identified for it. Per-nucleotide qualities are absent, and no much larger clonotype sits a single base away.

The entire amount of isolated RNA was reverse transcribed using the High Capacity cDNA Reverse Transcription Kit, so the sequenced TCRB transcripts were expressed ones. Deep immunoSEQ sequencing was performed on naive, central memory and regulatory T cell samples, with an average of roughly 3.6 million total reads per sample. Sorted cells were lysed in RLT buffer, and RNA was extracted using DNase-treated RNeasy Micro or Mini kits according to cell number. Each cell subset was processed separately to prevent cross-contamination, with patient and healthy donor samples processed together. The immunoSEQ multiplex PCR was used to amplify TCRB sequences from cDNA, yielding 87-bp fragments that span the CDR3 region. Sequencing of the amplicons was done on the Illumina HiSeq platform. The source study handled its data this way. Synthetic template baselines were used to correct PCR bias computationally, reads within Hamming distance 2 were collapsed together, and singletons that could not be merged were discarded. Reads were aligned to IMGT to assign V, D and J genes, CDR3 length, and insertions or deletions at six rearrangement sites. Within each subset, clonotype counts were normalized to sorted cell number, after which true diversity and Gini coefficients were computed with the tcR R package. The overlap coefficient, calculated on TCRB nucleotide sequences, was used to measure repertoire sharing. TCRdb stores this immuneACCESS table with in-frame sequences only. Part of the clones is absent; in the studies checked, under half of the shortfall reflects unresolved V genes, and no reason is known for the rest. The V and J calls and clone size were taken over from that table, and D and trimming were inferred from the DNA. Counted in this sample were tens of thousands of clones; around 49% of them appeared once. Of the sample, 0.7% falls within the top ten clones.

The receptor's source is a man aged 25 to 40 with type 1 diabetes. Sample: central memory CD4+ T cells from blood. The rearranged chain carries TRBV5-5 and TRBJ1-5; 7 of the junction bases match TRBD1. The CDR3 region reads CASRPTGDGQPQHF. The nucleotide sequence reads as follows: TGTGCCAGCAGACCAACAGGGGACGGACAGCCCCAGCATTTT. Outside the CDR3, residues come from the reference TRBV5-5 and TRBJ1-5 proteins, so the full variable domain is: DAGVTQSPTHLIKTRGQQVTLRCSPISGHKSVSWYQQVLGQGPQFIFQYYEKEERGRGNFPDRFSARQFPNYSSELNVNALLLGDSALYLCASRPTGDGQPQHFGDGTRLSIL.